Below are 27 T cell receptor beta chains sequenced from a single sample in a study of T cell clonality in common variable immunodeficiency. TCRdb keeps only in-frame clones here, not all; method: immunoSEQ multiplex PCR. The profile covers roughly 50,000 clones, none occurring a single time. Sample: peripheral blood mononuclear cells. The receptors shown here come from a person between 18 and 69 years old in good health.

This clone was counted many times. CDR3: CASTLTPTNEKLFF. CDR3 bases read: TGTGCCAGCACCCTAACTCCAACTAATGAAAAA. The chain employs TRBV11-2 and TRBJ1-4, with D unresolved. The missing CDR3 end, 3 residues past where the read stops, is filled in from the germline J gene. The CDR3 is 14 amino acids. Trimming took 7 bases from V and 0 from J, leaving 9 bases between them. CDR1 is SGHAT, CDR2 FQNNGV, per germline.

Comment on this clone: One end of the junction is discordant with germline, which a read error may explain. Sequencing ends 3 residues short of the CDR3 end; the germline J gene provides the rest. The chain combines TRBV7-7 with TRBJ1-2; possible D gene TRBD1, 5 bases. CDR3 size: 15 residues. The germline V gene encodes CDR1 SSHAT and CDR2 FNYEAQ (reference sequence). The chain's CDR3 is CASSPGLADTDTYTF. CDR3 bases read: TGTGCTAGCAGCCCCGGACTAGCGGACACAGATACC.

This clone was seen at least ten times. CDR3 DNA, as far as it was read: TGTGCCAGCAGTGGCCCTCCGGACAGGGGGCTGGAGACC. This codes for CASSGPPDRGLET. The entire CDR3 is CASSGPPDRGLETQYF. This chain uses TRBV2 with TRBJ2-5, with TRBD1 matching 11 bases. The sequenced fragment ends 3 residues before the CDR3 boundary, so the rest is inferred from the germline J gene. Trimming at V came to 4 bases and at J to 5 bases, leaving 9 bases not matched to a gene. Looked up from germline, CDR1 is SNHLY and CDR2 is FYNNEI. This CDR3 comprises 16 residues.

This clone turned up a few times. Just one base apart from a much larger clone, this may be a read error. The read ends 3 residues before the CDR3 terminus; that terminus is restored from the germline J gene. The chain recombines TRBV30 with TRBJ1-4; 8 bases are shared with TRBD1. Germline V gene data show CDR1 as GTSNPN and CDR2 as SVGIG (reference sequence). This CDR3 has 14 residues. CDR3: CAWNTGGRNSPLFF. Partial CDR3 DNA: TGTGCCTGGAATACAGGGGGGAGGAATTCACCA. The variable domain in full, with the rest retrieved from reference TRBV30 and TRBJ1-4, is SQTIHQWPATLVQPVGSPLSLECTVEGTSNPNLYWYRQAAGRGLQLLFYSVGIGQISSEVPQNLSASRPQDRQFILSSKKLLLSDSGFYLCAWNTGGRNSPLFFGSGTQLSVL.

Within the sample, this clone is medium-sized (0.01 to 0.1%). The CDR3 extends 3 residues past the end of the read, so its final part is completed from the germline J gene. The rearrangement links TRBV6-2 or TRBV6-3 to TRBJ1-5; D gene ambiguous. CDR1 and CDR2 (germline): MNHEY, SVGEGT. Trimming took off 2 bases at V and 8 bases at J, with 13 bases between the two ends. The CDR3 has 14 amino acids. The DNA read from the CDR3 is TGTGCCAGCAGTTACGACAACCCATCGGAGCCC. Protein: CASSYDNPSEP. The CDR3 in full is CASSYDNPSEPQHF.

This clone was picked up many times. The CDR3 end falls 3 residues outside the read, so it is completed with the germline J gene. This chain connects TRBV30 to TRBJ2-1; no clear D. Trimming shortened V by 4 bases and J by 7 bases, and 8 bases separated the two germline ends. Germline values: CDR1 GTSNPN, CDR2 SVGIG (reference sequence). The CDR3 sequence is 11 residues long. The CDR3 bases that were read are TGTGCCTGGAATCTAAGAAATGAG. Translating it yields CAWNLRNE. The whole CDR3 sequence reads CAWNLRNEQFF. The full variable domain, with the rest looked up from reference TRBV30 and TRBJ2-1, is SQTIHQWPATLVQPVGSPLSLECTVEGTSNPNLYWYRQAAGRGLQLLFYSVGIGQISSEVPQNLSASRPQDRQFILSSKKLLLSDSGFYLCAWNLRNEQFFGPGTRLTVL.

This clone was detected ten times or more. The CDR3 is cut off 3 residues early in the read; its end comes from the germline J gene. The chain combines TRBV20-1 with TRBJ2-2, with 8 bases matching TRBD2. Losses at the gene ends were 5 bases for V and 2 bases for J; bases not matched to a gene: 7. Germline CDR1 is DFQATT and CDR2 is SNEGSKA (reference sequence). This CDR3 comprises 15 residues. The sequenced CDR3 bases are TGCAGTGCTCGCTATAGCGGGATAAACACCGGGGAG. Translating gives CSARYSGINTGE. In full, the CDR3 is CSARYSGINTGELFF.

This clone was seen only a few times. The missing CDR3 end, 3 residues past where the read stops, is filled in from the germline J gene. The rearrangement uses TRBV5-1 and TRBJ2-7, with D possibly being TRBD1 (6 bases). V dropped 2 bases and J dropped 3 bases, with 18 bases sitting between them. The CDR3 sequence is 16 residues long. The germline V gene encodes CDR1 SGHRS and CDR2 YFSETQ. Incomplete CDR3 DNA: TGCGCCAGCAGCTTAGGGGGTCGGGAAATAAACTACGAG. It yields the protein CASSLGGREINYE. The CDR3 as a whole reads CASSLGGREINYEQYF.

Many counts were recorded for this clone. The CDR3 end lies 3 residues beyond the end of the read and is filled in from the germline J gene. This chain uses TRBV29-1 with TRBJ1-1; D is perhaps TRBD1 (5 bases). V shed 3 bases and J shed 0 bases, with 17 bases lying between them. The CDR3 is made up of 16 amino acids. Germline assignment: CDR1 SQVTM and CDR2 ANQGSEA. The CDR3 loop is CSVENDGGKVNTEAFF. The DNA read from the CDR3 is TGCAGCGTTGAGAATGACGGGGGAAAGGTGAACACTGAA. Combining the CDR3 with reference TRBV29-1 and TRBJ1-1 gives the whole variable domain SAVISQKPSRDICQRGTSLTIQCQVDSQVTMMFWYRQQPGQSLTLIATANQGSEATYESGFVIDKFPISRPNLTFSTLTVSNMSPEDSSIYLCSVENDGGKVNTEAFFGQGTRLTVV.

CDR3 DNA, as far as it was read: TGTGCCAGCACCTCTACCAGGGCCCCAAACACTGAA. Protein sequence: CASTSTRAPNTE. The entire CDR3 is CASTSTRAPNTEAFF. V gene TRBV11-1 combines with J gene TRBJ1-1, with D perhaps matching TRBD1 (5 bases). Read sequence stops 3 residues before the CDR3 end, and the germline J gene provides the missing end. The CDR3 extends over 15 amino acids. Trimming cost V 7 bases and J 2 bases, with 17 bases left between them. Germline assignment: CDR1 SGHAT and CDR2 FQDESV (reference sequence).

A remark on this clone: Read sequence stops 3 residues before the CDR3 end, and the germline J gene provides the missing end. The chain links TRBV7-3 to TRBJ1-3; 11 positions match TRBD1. V lost 5 bases to trimming and J lost 5 bases; unmatched junction nucleotides: 5. The CDR3 contains 15 residues. The germline V gene encodes CDR1 SGHTA and CDR2 FQGTGA. CDR3: CASSPGTGGRNTIYF. The sequenced CDR3 bases are TGTGCCAGCAGCCCCGGGACAGGGGGGAGAAACACC.

This clone has just a few counts. The sequence runs out 3 residues before the end of the CDR3; the remainder is reconstructed from the germline J gene. The chain joins TRBV7-9 to TRBJ2-2, with 7 bases lining up with TRBD1. V lost 8 bases, J lost 6 bases, and 12 bases stayed unmatched. The CDR3 contains 15 residues. Germline loops: CDR1 SEHNR, CDR2 FQNEAQ (reference sequence). This CDR3 reads CASYSATGLSGELFF. The DNA read from the CDR3 is TGTGCCAGCTATTCGGCGACAGGGCTCTCCGGGGAG.

This clone appeared many times. The read finishes 3 residues shy of the CDR3 end, and the germline J gene is used to complete it. V is TRBV19 and J is TRBJ2-1, with 12 positions matching TRBD2. V dropped 3 bases and J dropped 5; count of bases not matched to a gene: 8. The CDR3 runs to 17 residues. CDR1 is LNHDA, CDR2 SQIVND, per germline (reference sequence). Here the CDR3 reads CASSIAPSGRGNNEQFF. The CDR3 bases that were read are TGTGCCAGTAGTATTGCGCCTAGCGGGAGGGGGAACAATGAG.

In this sample, this clone turned up a few times. The read halts 3 residues ahead of the CDR3 end, with the missing end drawn from the germline J gene. This chain connects TRBV29-1 to TRBJ2-1, with TRBD1 as a possible D gene (6 bases). CDR3 length: 13 amino acids. V lost 7 bases and J 6 bases, leaving 16 bases between the germline ends. Germline CDR1 SQVTM, CDR2 ANQGSEA. The sequenced CDR3 bases are TGCAGCGGGCAGGGGAGCGCAGGCAATGAG. Its protein is CSGQGSAGNE. The full CDR3 reads CSGQGSAGNEQFF.

This clone was counted ten times or more. Sequence at one end of the junction differs from germline and may be a read error. The sequence runs out 3 residues before the end of the CDR3; the remainder is reconstructed from the germline J gene. The chain is built from TRBV20-1 and TRBJ2-1, with TRBD2 identical over 10 bases. Germline-derived CDR1 and CDR2 are DFQATT and SNEGSKA (reference sequence). This CDR3 comprises 15 residues. The covered CDR3 bases are TGCAGTGCCGCTAGCGGGAGTAACTCCTTCAATGAG. This gives the protein CSAASGSNSFNE. The entire CDR3 protein reads CSAASGSNSFNEQFF.

This clone was counted ten times or more. The sequenced fragment ends 3 residues before the CDR3 boundary, so the rest is inferred from the germline J gene. This chain connects TRBV20-1 to TRBJ1-4; 12 nucleotides match TRBD1. The CDR3 is 15 amino acids. V was clipped by 1 base and J by 8 bases; unmatched bases: 5. Germline-derived CDR1 and CDR2 are DFQATT and SNEGSKA (reference sequence). The CDR3 reads CSARGPGTGGEKLFF. Incomplete CDR3 DNA: TGCAGTGCTAGAGGCCCCGGGACAGGGGGCGAAAAA.

This clone showed up many times. With the read ending 3 residues before the CDR3 end, the germline J gene is used to fill in that end. The rearrangement links TRBV7-3 to TRBJ2-1, with D tentatively TRBD2 (6 bases). Trimming left V 2 bases short and J 8 bases short, with 13 bases between. This CDR3 has 14 amino acids. From germline, CDR1 is SGHTA and CDR2 FQGTGA. The sequenced CDR3 bases are TGTGCCAGCAGCTTACAGCGGGCGGTCGATGAG. Its protein product is CASSLQRAVDE. The full-length CDR3 reads as CASSLQRAVDEQFF.

This clone was observed at least ten times. The CDR3 end falls 3 residues outside the read, so it is completed with the germline J gene. The chain joins TRBV10-1 to TRBJ2-3; 16 nucleotides agree with TRBD2. Germline V lookup: CDR1 WNHNN, CDR2 SYGVQD (reference sequence). The CDR3 covers 20 residues. V lost 5 bases, J lost 6 bases, and 17 bases stayed unmatched. CDR3 region: CASSSGTSGRGPPSSDTQYF. Partial CDR3 DNA: TGCGCCAGCAGTTCCGGGACTAGCGGGAGGGGACCCCCATCGTCGGATACG.

This clone was recorded at least ten times. The sequenced fragment ends 3 residues before the CDR3 boundary, so the rest is inferred from the germline J gene. The rearrangement links TRBV7-9 to TRBJ1-1, with a tentative D call TRBD1 (5 bases). The CDR3 totals 13 residues. The V end was cut by 7 bases, the J end by 5 bases, with 14 bases between. Germline V gene data show CDR1 as SEHNR and CDR2 as FQNEAQ (reference sequence). The CDR3 bases that were read are TGTGCCAGCACCATGAGCGGGGGGACTGAA. It is translated as CASTMSGGTE. The whole CDR3 region reads CASTMSGGTEAFF.

This clone showed up just a few times. The read gets to within 3 residues of the CDR3 end, and the germline J gene fills in the rest. The chain recombines TRBV11-2 with TRBJ2-7, with D possibly being TRBD1 (5 bases). The germline gives CDR1 SGHAT, CDR2 FQNNGV. This CDR3 is built from 14 residues. The V end lost 8 bases, the J end lost 4 bases, and 18 bases lay between the germline ends. The CDR3 protein is CASAYSQGTYEQYF. CDR3 DNA (partial): TGTGCCAGCGCTTACTCCCAGGGAACGTACGAG.

This clone was seen many times. The CDR3 end lies 3 residues beyond the end of the read and is filled in from the germline J gene. The J gene is TRBJ2-2, the V gene TRBV7-8; 7 bases match TRBD1. This CDR3 has 16 residues. V shed 5 bases and J 0 bases; nucleotides not matched to a gene: 6. Germline-derived CDR1 and CDR2 are SGHVS and FQNEAQ. CDR3 residues: CASSPAGQANTGELFF. The sequenced part of the CDR3 DNA is TGTGCCAGCAGCCCAGCAGGACAGGCGAACACCGGGGAG.

This clone was observed many times. The CDR3 extends 3 residues past the end of the read, so its final part is completed from the germline J gene. The chain couples TRBV5-1 to TRBJ1-1; D is perhaps TRBD1 (6 bases). The CDR3 has 15 residues. Between the trimmed V and J ends, which lost 0 bases and 6 bases, there was a span of 15 bases. Looked up from germline, CDR1 is SGHRS and CDR2 is YFSETQ. CDR3 DNA (partial): TGCGCCAGCAGCTTGGCCCGGGACACCTTACCTGAA. It translates to CASSLARDTLPE. The CDR3, in full, reads CASSLARDTLPEAFF.

As concerns this clone: One end of the junction does not line up with germline, which may come from a read error. The read gets to within 3 residues of the CDR3 end, and the germline J gene fills in the rest. This sequence joins TRBV7-7 and TRBJ2-2; D gene ambiguous. The CDR3 loop spans 14 amino acids. Per germline, CDR1 SSHAT and CDR2 FNYEAQ (reference sequence). CDR3 bases read: TGTGCTAGCAGCTTAGTAGAGAACACCGGGGAG. It yields the protein CASSLVENTGE. The whole CDR3 is CASSLVENTGELFF. The full variable domain, rest sourced from reference TRBV7-7 and TRBJ2-2, is GAGVSQSPRYKVTKRGQDVTLRCDPISSHATLYWYQQALGQGPEFLTYFNYEAQPDKSGLPSDRFSAERPEGSISTLTIQRTEQRDSAMYRCASSLVENTGELFFGEGSRLTVL.

This clone appeared a few times. The read finishes 3 residues shy of the CDR3 end, and the germline J gene is used to complete it. V and J are TRBV6-2 or TRBV6-3 and TRBJ1-1, with 7 positions matching TRBD1. V lost 2 bases, J lost 1 base, and 7 bases stayed unmatched. This CDR3 spans 16 amino acids. Per germline, CDR1 MNHEY and CDR2 SVGEGT. The CDR3 sequence is CASSYQLGQRNTEAFF. CDR3 DNA (partial): TGTGCCAGCAGTTACCAGTTGGGACAGAGGAACACTGAA.

This clone was seen many times. Read data end 3 residues before the CDR3 end; the end is taken from the germline J gene. The J gene is TRBJ2-7, the V gene TRBV19, with TRBD2 as a possible D gene (5 bases). Germline-derived CDR1 and CDR2 are LNHDA and SQIVND (reference sequence). The CDR3 runs 14 residues. V gave up 6 bases and J gave up 0 bases, with 12 bases separating them. The chain's CDR3 is CASSVDYSSYEQYF. The CDR3 DNA, read in part, is TGTGCCAGTAGCGTAGACTACTCCTCCTACGAG.

The table lists this clone with many counts. CDR3 region: CSASLGSQETQYF. The DNA read from the CDR3 is TGCAGTGCTAGCCTTGGCAGCCAAGAGACC. The chain recombines TRBV20-1 with TRBJ2-5; D gene unclear. The read finishes 3 residues shy of the CDR3 end, and the germline J gene is used to complete it. V dropped 3 bases and J dropped 1 base, with 9 bases sitting between them. CDR1 DFQATT and CDR2 SNEGSKA come from the germline V gene (reference sequence). The CDR3 is 13 amino acids.

Worth noting for this clone: The read halts 3 residues ahead of the CDR3 end, with the missing end drawn from the germline J gene. The chain links TRBV6-2 or TRBV6-3 to TRBJ2-4; a weak D match, TRBD2 (7 bases). CDR3 length: 15 amino acids. Per the germline V gene, CDR1 is MNHEY and CDR2 is SVGEGT. The CDR3 sequence is CASSPPIGRGSGQYF. The DNA read from the CDR3 is TGTGCCAGCAGCCCCCCCATAGGGAGGGGGTCTGGT.